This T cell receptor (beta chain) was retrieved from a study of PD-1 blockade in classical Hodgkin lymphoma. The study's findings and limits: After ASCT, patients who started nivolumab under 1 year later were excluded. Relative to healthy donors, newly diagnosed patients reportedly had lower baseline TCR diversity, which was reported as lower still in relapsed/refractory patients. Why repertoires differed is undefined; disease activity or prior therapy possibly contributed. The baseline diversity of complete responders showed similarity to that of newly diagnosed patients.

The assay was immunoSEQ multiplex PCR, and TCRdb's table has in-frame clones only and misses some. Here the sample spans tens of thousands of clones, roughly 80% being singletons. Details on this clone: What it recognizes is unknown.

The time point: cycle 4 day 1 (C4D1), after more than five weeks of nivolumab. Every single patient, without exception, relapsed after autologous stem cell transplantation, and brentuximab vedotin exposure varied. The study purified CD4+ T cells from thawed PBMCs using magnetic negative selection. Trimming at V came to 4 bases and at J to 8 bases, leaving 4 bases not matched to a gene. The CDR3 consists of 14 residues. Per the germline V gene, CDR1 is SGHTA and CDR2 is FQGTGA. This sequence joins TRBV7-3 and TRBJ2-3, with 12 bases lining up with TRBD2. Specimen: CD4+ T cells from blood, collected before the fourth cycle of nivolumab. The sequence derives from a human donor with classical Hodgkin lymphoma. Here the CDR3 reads CASSSSGGAATQYF. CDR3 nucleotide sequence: TGTGCCAGCAGCTCTAGCGGGGGGGCCGCTACGCAGTATTTT.